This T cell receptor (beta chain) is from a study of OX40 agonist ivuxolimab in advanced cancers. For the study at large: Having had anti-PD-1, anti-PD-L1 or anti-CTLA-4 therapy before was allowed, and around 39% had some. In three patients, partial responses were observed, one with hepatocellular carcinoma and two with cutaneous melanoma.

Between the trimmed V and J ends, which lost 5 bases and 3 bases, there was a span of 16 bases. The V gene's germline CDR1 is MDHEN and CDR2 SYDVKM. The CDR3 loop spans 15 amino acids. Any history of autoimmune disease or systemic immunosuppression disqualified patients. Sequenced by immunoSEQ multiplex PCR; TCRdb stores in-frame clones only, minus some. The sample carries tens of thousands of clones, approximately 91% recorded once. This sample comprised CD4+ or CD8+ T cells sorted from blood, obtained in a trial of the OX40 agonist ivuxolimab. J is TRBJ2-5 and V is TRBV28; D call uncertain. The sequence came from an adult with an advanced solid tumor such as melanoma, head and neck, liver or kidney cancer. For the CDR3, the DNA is TGTGCCAGCAGTAAAACTGCTAGTCGCGAAGAGACCCAGTACTTC. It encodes CASSKTASREETQYF.